This T cell receptor (beta chain) comes out of a study of cytomegalovirus exposure and HLA in healthy donors. For the study at large: In an early release, HLA-typed donors contributed 75 million to 85 million unique TCR sequences. Whole-study findings and limits: Confirmation was obtained in vitro that a few CMV-associated chains are specific for CMV antigens. The productive fraction for most TCR beta V segments was about 90% or about 30% in an earlier analysis. Overall, approximately 150 TCR beta chains were annotated as cytomegalovirus-associated.

PCR used 60 Vbeta primers and 13 Jbeta primers. The table came from immunoSEQ multiplex PCR; TCRdb's copy has only in-frame clones and leaves some out. The sample consists of over 100,000 clones, around 70% of them appearing once. Concerning this clone itself: What it binds is unknown.

This receptor was identified in a man aged 35 to 55 in good health and CMV-seropositive. Sequenced material: PBMCs.

The CDR3 sequence is CASSSLGGVSYEQYF. The CDR3 DNA reads as TGTGCCAGCAGTTCCCTAGGGGGGGTCAGTTACGAGCAGTACTTC. V and J are TRBV6-6 and TRBJ2-7; D might be TRBD2 (7 bases). Trimming removed 4 bases from V and 4 bases from J, with 17 bases in between. CDR1 MNHNY and CDR2 SVGAGI come from the germline V gene (reference sequence). CDR3 length: 15 residues.